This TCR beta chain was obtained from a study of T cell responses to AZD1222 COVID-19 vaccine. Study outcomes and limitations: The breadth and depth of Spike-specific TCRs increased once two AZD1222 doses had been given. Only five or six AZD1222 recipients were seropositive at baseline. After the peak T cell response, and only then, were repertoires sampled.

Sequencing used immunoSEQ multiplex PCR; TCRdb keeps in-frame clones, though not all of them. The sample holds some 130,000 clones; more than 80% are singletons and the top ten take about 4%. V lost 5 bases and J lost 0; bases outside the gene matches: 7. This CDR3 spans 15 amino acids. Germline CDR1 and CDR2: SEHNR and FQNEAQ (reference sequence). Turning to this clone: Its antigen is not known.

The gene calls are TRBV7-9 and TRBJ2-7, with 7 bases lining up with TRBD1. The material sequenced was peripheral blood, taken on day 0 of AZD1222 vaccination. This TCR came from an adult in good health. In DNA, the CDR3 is TGTGCCAGCAGCCTGTCGGGACAGACCTCCTACGAGCAGTACTTC. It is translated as CASSLSGQTSYEQYF.